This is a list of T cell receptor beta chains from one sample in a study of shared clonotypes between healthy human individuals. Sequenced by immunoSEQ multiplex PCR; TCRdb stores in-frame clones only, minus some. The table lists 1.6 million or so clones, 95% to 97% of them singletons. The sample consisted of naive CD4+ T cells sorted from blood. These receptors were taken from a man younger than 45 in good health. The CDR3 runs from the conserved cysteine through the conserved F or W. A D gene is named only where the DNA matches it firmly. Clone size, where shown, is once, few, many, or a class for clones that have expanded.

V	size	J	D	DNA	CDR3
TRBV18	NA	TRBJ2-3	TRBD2	TGTGCCAGCTCACCAGGGAGGGGCCCCACAGATACGCAGTATTTT	CASSPGRGPTDTQYF
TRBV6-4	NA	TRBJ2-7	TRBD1	TGTGCCAGCAGTGACTCGACATTAGGGGACAGATACTACGAGCAGTACTTC	CASSDSTLGDRYYEQYF
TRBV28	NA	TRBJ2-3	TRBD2	TGTGCCAGCAGTTTATTAACTAGCGGCACAGATACGCAGTATTTT	CASSLLTSGTDTQYF
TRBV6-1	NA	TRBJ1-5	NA	TGTGCCACCCGACTCTACACGGAGAATCAGCCCCAGCATTTT	CATRLYTENQPQHF
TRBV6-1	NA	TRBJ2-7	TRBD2	TGTGCCAGCAGAATAGCGGGAGACAGCTACGAGCAGTACTTC	CASRIAGDSYEQYF
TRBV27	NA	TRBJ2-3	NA	TGTGCCAGCAGTTTTAAGGGCACAGATACGCAGTATTTT	CASSFKGTDTQYF
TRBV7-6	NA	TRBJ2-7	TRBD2	TGTGCCAGCAGCTTAAGACTAGCGGGGCCTTGGGCCTACGAGCAGTACTTC	CASSLRLAGPWAYEQYF
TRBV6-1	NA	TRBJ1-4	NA	TGTGCCAGCAGTGACCTGTGGGCTAATGAAAAACTGTTTTTT	CASSDLWANEKLFF
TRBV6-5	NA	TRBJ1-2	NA	TGTGCCAGCAGTTTCCCCCAGGCAGGCTGGTACACCTTC	CASSFPQAGWYTF
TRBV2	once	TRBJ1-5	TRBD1	TGTGCCAGCAGTGAGTACAGGGGTCTGGACCAGCCCCAGCATTTT	CASSEYRGLDQPQHF
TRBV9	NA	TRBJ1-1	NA	TGTGCCAGCAGCCCCCAGTACCGGGAGAACACTGAAGCTTTCTTT	CASSPQYRENTEAFF
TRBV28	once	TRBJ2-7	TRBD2	TGTGCCAGCAGTTTATCCGTGATGGGTGCGGGGGGCTACGAGCAGTACTTC	CASSLSVMGAGGYEQYF
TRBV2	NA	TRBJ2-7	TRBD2	TGTGCCAGCAGGCGGGGGCTAGCGGGACTCTACGAGCAGTACTTC	CASRRGLAGLYEQYF
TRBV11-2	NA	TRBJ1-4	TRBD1	TGTGCCAGCAGCCCCAGGGGGCCAGGTGAAAAACTGTTTTTT	CASSPRGPGEKLFF
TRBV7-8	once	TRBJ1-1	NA	TGTGCCAGCAGCTTAGTCGCGGGGCGTCGGAACACTGAAGCTTTCTTT	CASSLVAGRRNTEAFF
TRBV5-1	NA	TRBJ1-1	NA	TGCGCCAGCAGCTTGGTAGTCCCGAACACTGAAGCTTTCTTT	CASSLVVPNTEAFF
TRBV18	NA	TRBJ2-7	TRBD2	TGTGCCAGCTCACCAGGGACTAGCGGGACCTACGAGCAGTACTTC	CASSPGTSGTYEQYF
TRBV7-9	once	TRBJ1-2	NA	TGTGCCAGCAGCTTGATGGGGGGCGGTGGCTACACCTTC	CASSLMGGGGYTF
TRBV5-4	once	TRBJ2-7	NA	TGTGCCAGCAGCGGTGGGGCCGAAGGCCCTAGGAAGCACTTC	CASSGGAEGPRKHF
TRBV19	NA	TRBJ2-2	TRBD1	TGTGCCAGCCGGACAGGGAGGACCGGGGAGCTGTTTTTT	CASRTGRTGELFF
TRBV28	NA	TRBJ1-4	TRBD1	TGTGCCAGCAGTTTATTCGGGACAGGGTCCCTTACTAATGAAAAACTGTTTTTT	CASSLFGTGSLTNEKLFF
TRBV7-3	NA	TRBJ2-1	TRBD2	TGTGCCAGCAGCCCCAAGACTAGCCAGAATGAGCAGTTCTTC	CASSPKTSQNEQFF